This TCR beta chain is from a study of shared clonotypes between healthy human individuals. Findings and caveats of the study: Only blood was sampled; tissue repertoires likely differ.

V lost 4 bases and J lost 0, with 10 bases in between. The CDR3 has 15 residues. Germline V lookup: CDR1 MNHNY, CDR2 SVGAGI (reference sequence). Details on this clone: Its cognate antigen is unknown.

Profiled with immunoSEQ multiplex PCR; TCRdb holds only in-frame clones, not every one. The table includes a few million clones, roughly 92% detected once. The source is a man aged 18 to 29 in good health. The sample was naive CD4+ T cells sorted from blood. Sample subset: CD45RA+ positively selected. The rearrangement links TRBV6-6 to TRBJ2-1; D call uncertain. Here the CDR3 reads CASSSLTDSYNEQFF. The CDR3 nucleotides are TGTGCCAGCAGTTCCCTAACGGACTCCTACAATGAGCAGTTCTTC.